This T cell receptor beta chain was recorded in a study of Ad26.COV2.S vaccination and SARS-CoV-2 variants. In regard to this clone: The target antigen is unknown.

Specified treatment: about 20 received Ad26.COV2.S at low or high dose, single or two shots; about 5 received placebo; per-sample allocation not given. Samples were taken on day 63 after the first vaccine or placebo injection. Here immunoSEQ multiplex PCR was the method, and the copy in TCRdb shows in-frame clones only, minus some. The sample consists of around 450,000 clones, approximately 90% of them appearing once. Study-level findings and limits: Post-vaccination breadth of spike-specific CD8+ and CD4+ T cell responses was reportedly substantial. Spike-specific TCR breadth in vaccine recipients exceeded that seen in placebo recipients. Breadth measured for non-spike TCRs was similar across vaccine and placebo recipients. There was a possibility that the TCR breadth and depth analyses underestimated total T cell responses.

With 7 bases removed from V and 6 bases from J, the gap between germline ends came to 19 bases. This CDR3 has 14 amino acids. Per the germline V gene, CDR1 is MNHEY and CDR2 is SVGAGI. Sequenced here: peripheral blood, sampled in a trial of Ad26.COV2.S vaccine versus placebo. This receptor was obtained from a person between 18 and 65 years old who received the Ad26.COV2.S COVID-19 vaccine or a placebo. The V and J genes are TRBV6-5 and TRBJ2-7; D may be TRBD1 (6 bases). CDR3 nucleotides: TGTGCCAGCAAGTCGGGTGCATTGACAGGCGAGCAGTACTTC. This encodes CASKSGALTGEQYF.